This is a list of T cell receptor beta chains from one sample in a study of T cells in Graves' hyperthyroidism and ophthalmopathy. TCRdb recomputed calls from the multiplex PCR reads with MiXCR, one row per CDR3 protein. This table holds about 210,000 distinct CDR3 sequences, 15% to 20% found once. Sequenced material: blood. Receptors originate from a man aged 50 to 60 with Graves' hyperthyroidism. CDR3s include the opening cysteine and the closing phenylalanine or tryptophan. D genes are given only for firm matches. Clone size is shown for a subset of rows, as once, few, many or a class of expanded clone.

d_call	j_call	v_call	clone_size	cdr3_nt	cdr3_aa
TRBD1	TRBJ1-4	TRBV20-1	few	TGCAGTGCTAGCTATAGTGGCAGGGGGAATGAAAAACTGTTTTTT	CSASYSGRGNEKLFF
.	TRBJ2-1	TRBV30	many	TGTGCCTGGACTCCCGGAAGCTACAATGAGCAGTTCTTC	CAWTPGSYNEQFF
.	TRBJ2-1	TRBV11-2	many	TGTGCCAGCAGCCCCGACCTATCAGACAATGAGCAGTTCTTC	CASSPDLSDNEQFF
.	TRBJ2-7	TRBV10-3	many	TGTGCCACCCAATCCCAGGGGCGGCACGAGCAGTACTTC	CATQSQGRHEQYF
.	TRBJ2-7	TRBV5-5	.	TGTGCCAGCAGCTTTCGGGTTACCTACGAGCAGTACTTC	CASSFRVTYEQYF
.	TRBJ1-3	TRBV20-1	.	TGCAGTGCCTCCCTAGGCGCGTCGGGAAACACCATATATTTT	CSASLGASGNTIYF
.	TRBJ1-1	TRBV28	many	TGTGCCAGCAGCCACCCACATGTAGTCTGGCATGCTTTCTTT	CASSHPHVVWHAFF
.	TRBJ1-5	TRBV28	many	TGTGCCAGCAGGTCTCAAACCGGGGGGAGCAATCAGCCCCAGCATTTT	CASRSQTGGSNQPQHF
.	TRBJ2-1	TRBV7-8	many	TGTGCCAGCAGCCCGGGACGGATTTCTCCGGAGCAGTTCTTC	CASSPGRISPEQFF
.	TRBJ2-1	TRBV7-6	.	TGTGCCAGCAGCTCCACCCGGGCGGATGAGCAGTTCTTC	CASSSTRADEQFF
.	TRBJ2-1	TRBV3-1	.	TGTGCCAGCAGCCTAGGGATAACTCCCTACAATGAGCAGTTCTTC	CASSLGITPYNEQFF
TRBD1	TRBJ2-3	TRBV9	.	TGTGCCAGCAGCGTAGTTGGGACAGGGGGCCCAGATACGCAGTATTTT	CASSVVGTGGPDTQYF
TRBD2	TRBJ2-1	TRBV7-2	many	TGTGCCAGCAGCTTATCCGGGACTAGCGTAGAGAAGCAGTTCTTC	CASSLSGTSVEKQFF
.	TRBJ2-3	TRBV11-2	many	TGTGCCAGCAGCTTAGAGGCGGGCATCAGCACAGATACGCAGTATTTT	CASSLEAGISTDTQYF
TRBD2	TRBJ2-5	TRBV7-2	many	TGTGCCAGCAGCTCAATAGCGGGAGGGTGGGAGACCCAGTACTTC	CASSSIAGGWETQYF
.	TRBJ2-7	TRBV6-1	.	TGTGCCAGCAGGACCAGGGAAAGGGAGCAGTACTTC	CASRTREREQYF
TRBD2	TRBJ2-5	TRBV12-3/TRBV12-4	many	TGTGCCAGCAGCACACTAGCGGGAGGTGAGACCCAGTACTTC	CASSTLAGGETQYF
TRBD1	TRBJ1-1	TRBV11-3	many	TGTGCCAGCAGCTTAGCAGACAGGGGAGTTACTGAAGCTTTCTTT	CASSLADRGVTEAFF
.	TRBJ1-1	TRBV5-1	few	TGCGCCAGCCGATCCTGGGGGGGGATGAACACTGAAGCTTTCTTT	CASRSWGGMNTEAFF
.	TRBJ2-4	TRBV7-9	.	TGTGCCAGCAGCTTAGGTTCAGGGTTGATAGGCGACATTCAGTACTTC	CASSLGSGLIGDIQYF
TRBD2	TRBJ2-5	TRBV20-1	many	TGCAGTGCAAGACTAGCCCTAAGCCAAGAGACCCAGTACTTC	CSARLALSQETQYF